This T cell receptor (beta chain) was captured by sequencing in a study of long-term antiretroviral therapy in people with HIV. Sequencing used immunoSEQ v3.0 at survey level. Sequencing used immunoSEQ multiplex PCR; TCRdb keeps in-frame clones, though not all of them. The sample comprises under 30,000 clones, 80% to 85% of which are singletons, and roughly a tenth rests with the top ten. Study-level results: Specimens of blood were obtained during about 2004 to 2018, possibly under older ART regimens. At every time point, clones expanded before ART dominated the repertoire. Post-ART, diversity grew, though it stayed under transplant donor control levels.

As for this clone: Its specificity is not known.

Germline V gives CDR1 SGHNT, CDR2 YENEEA. Trimming removed 5 bases from V and 1 base from J, with 10 bases in between. CDR3 length: 14 residues. Before they underwent DNA extraction, samples held roughly 0.95-11 million cryopreserved PBMC. The J gene is TRBJ2-3, the V gene TRBV11-3; the D call may be TRBD1 or TRBD2 (5 bases each). The clonotype was recovered from a man aged 18 to 30 with HIV. The sequencing used unsorted PBMCs, collected 0.8 years before starting antiretroviral therapy. The CDR3 region is CASSNRDGTDTQYF. DNA of the CDR3: TGTGCCAGCAGCAACCGGGACGGCACAGATACGCAGTATTTT.